This T cell receptor beta chain was retrieved from a study of T cells in Graves' hyperthyroidism and ophthalmopathy. RNA transcripts were the template for amplifying TCR beta CDR3 regions. Researchers ran a first-round RT-PCR on the TCR CDR3 using the HTBI primer set. TCRdb fed the multiplex PCR reads into MiXCR, producing one record per CDR3 protein. The sample holds under 350,000 distinct CDR3 sequences, roughly 18% seen once. Aged 18 to 65, the patients had hyperthyroidism that was newly diagnosed and had lasted under 2 months. This clonotype was picked up many times. Germline V gives CDR1 SGHVS, CDR2 FNYEAQ. The CDR3 length is 14 residues. The V and J ends lost 2 bases and 3 bases respectively, with 10 bases between them.

The receptor's source is a woman aged 50 to 60 with Graves' hyperthyroidism. Sequenced sample: blood. The chain links TRBV7-6 to TRBJ1-1, with no clear D. The CDR3 loop is CASSLNGPDTEAFF. The CDR3 nucleotides are TGTGCCAGCAGCTTAAACGGGCCCGACACTGAAGCTTTCTTT.